This TCR beta chain derives from a study of shared clonotypes between healthy human individuals. Only in-frame clones appear in the TCRdb table, and some are missing; sequencing was by immunoSEQ multiplex PCR. The data show roughly 1.4 million clones, 98% to 99% seen once. Study outcomes and limitations: Sequencing depth was a factor that was expected to affect clonotype sharing among donors.

The CDR3 spans 13 residues. The V end lost 7 bases, the J end lost 0 bases, and 8 bases lay between the germline ends. Germline CDR1 is SGHRS and CDR2 is YFSETQ. On this clone: What it binds is not known.

The clonotype comes from a man aged 30 to 45 in good health. V gene TRBV5-1 combines with J gene TRBJ1-5, with D hard to call. The material sequenced was naive CD4+ T cells sorted from blood. Subset of the sample: CD45RA+ positively selected. The CDR3 nucleotides are TGCGCCAGCGCAGAGAATAGCAATCAGCCCCAGCATTTT. This encodes CASAENSNQPQHF.